This entry lists 13 T cell receptor beta chains sequenced from one sample in a study of spatial heterogeneity in lung cancer. No cognate antigen is known for these TCRs. Noted time point: sample taken at primary tumor resection. Overall study results and limits: Expanded intratumoral alpha and beta TCR counts tracked tumor mutation counts.

MiXCR was run by TCRdb on the 5' RACE reads, yielding one entry per CDR3 protein. The profile covers 8,000 to 10,000 distinct CDR3 sequences, with around 9.3% appearing a single time and 13% taken by the ten largest. The sequenced sample was lung tumor tissue, obtained at surgery. All receptors derive from a female donor with early-stage non-small cell lung cancer.

V usage is TRBV6-5 and J usage is TRBJ2-3, with a weak D call TRBD2 (5 bases). The CDR3 is made up of 11 amino acids. V lost 5 bases and J lost 12, with 12 bases in between. The germline V gene encodes CDR1 MNHEY and CDR2 SVGAGI. The DNA for the CDR3 is TGTGCCAGCAGTCCTTTGGACTTCCAGTATTTT. Translated: CASSPLDFQYF.

In this sample, this clonotype is medium-sized. The rearrangement links TRBV3-1 to TRBJ1-1, with D perhaps matching TRBD1 (5 bases). Germline V gene sequence: CDR1 LGHDT, CDR2 YNNKEL (reference sequence). Trimming left V 0 bases short and J 5 bases short, with 10 bases between. The CDR3 sequence is 14 residues long. The CDR3, as DNA: TGTGCCAGCAGCCAAGAGCAGGGTAGAACTGAAGCTTTCTTT. It encodes CASSQEQGRTEAFF.

This clonotype was observed a few times. CDR3 nucleotides: TGCAGCGTATTGGGGCTAGCGGGTACCTACGAGCAGTACTTC. Amino acids: CSVLGLAGTYEQYF. The chain couples TRBV29-1 to TRBJ2-7; 8 nucleotides align to TRBD2. In germline, CDR1 is SQVTM, CDR2 ANQGSEA. With V trimmed by 6 bases and J by 2 bases, 9 bases remained unmatched. This CDR3 has 14 residues.

This clonotype was seen a few times. The chain uses TRBV24-1 and TRBJ2-2, with 7 bases that match TRBD2. The CDR3 is 14 residues long. From germline, CDR1 is KGHDR and CDR2 SFDVKD. The J segment lost 5 bases and the V segment lost 5 bases, leaving 4 bases of the junction unmatched. CDR3 in DNA: TGTGCCACCAGTGCCCTGGGGGGGACCGGGGAGCTGTTTTTT. Translation: CATSALGGTGELFF.

This clonotype is judged medium-sized. This chain connects TRBV28 to TRBJ2-7; D assignment may be TRBD1 or TRBD2 (5 bases each). This CDR3 has 14 residues. Per the germline V gene, CDR1 is MDHEN and CDR2 is SYDVKM. Trimming pared 7 bases from V and 0 bases from J, leaving 13 bases between. CDR3 nucleotides: TGTGCCAGCACTGGGACGGGGAGCTCCTACGAGCAGTACTTC. Translated: CASTGTGSSYEQYF.

The V and J genes are TRBV7-9 and TRBJ2-3, with unresolved D. The CDR3 length is 16 residues. V dropped 1 base and J dropped 2 bases, with 13 bases sitting between them. CDR1 is SEHNR, CDR2 FQNEAQ, per germline (reference sequence). The CDR3 region is CASSLDDGTFTDTQYF. CDR3 DNA sequence: TGTGCCAGCAGCTTAGATGACGGAACCTTCACAGATACGCAGTATTTT.

The V call is TRBV2, the J call TRBJ1-4; TRBD1 aligns across 7 bases. This CDR3 comprises 17 residues. J gave up 0 bases and V 5 bases, and 9 bases lay outside the gene matches. Germline values: CDR1 SNHLY, CDR2 FYNNEI. The CDR3 loop reads CASSWDSRLATNEKLFF. For the CDR3, the DNA is TGTGCCAGCAGTTGGGACAGCCGATTGGCAACTAATGAAAAACTGTTTTTT. Complete variable domain (other parts from reference TRBV2 and TRBJ1-4): EPEVTQTPSHQVTQMGQEVILRCVPISNHLYFYWYRQILGQKVEFLVSFYNNEISEKSEIFDDQFSVERPDGSNFTLKIRSTKLEDSAMYFCASSWDSRLATNEKLFFGSGTQLSVL.

This clonotype was picked up many times. V gene TRBV4-2 combines with J gene TRBJ2-3; no definite D call. CDR1 is LGHNA, CDR2 YNFKEQ, per germline. The CDR3 covers 13 residues. Trimming removed 1 base at V and 5 bases at J, with 7 bases between. This CDR3 is CASSQGLLDTQYF. The CDR3 DNA reads TGTGCCAGCAGCCAAGGACTCCTAGATACGCAGTATTTT.

In this sample, this clonotype turned up a few times. This chain uses TRBV7-2 with TRBJ2-2; TRBD2 matches 8 bases. The CDR3 is 19 residues long. Germline V gene sequence: CDR1 SGHTA, CDR2 FQGNSA. The J segment lost 3 bases and the V segment lost 3 bases, leaving 15 bases of the junction unmatched. The CDR3 spells CASSFPVGWRGAYTGELFF. The CDR3 coding sequence is TGTGCCAGCAGCTTCCCTGTAGGGTGGCGGGGGGCCTACACCGGGGAGCTGTTTTTT.

This clonotype is medium-sized within its sample. The J gene is TRBJ1-4, the V gene TRBV20-1, with 7 bases that match TRBD1. This CDR3 has 13 residues. The V and J ends lost 6 bases and 0 bases, in that order; junction bases with no gene match: 1. Germline V gives CDR1 DFQATT, CDR2 SNEGSKA (reference sequence). DNA for the CDR3: TGCAGTGCCGACAGGGCAACTAATGAAAAACTGTTTTTT. It yields the protein CSADRATNEKLFF.

The V gene is TRBV4-2, the J gene TRBJ2-5; D is ambiguous. This CDR3 is built from 16 residues. Germline V lookup: CDR1 LGHNA, CDR2 YNFKEQ. V was cut by 2 bases and J by 2 bases, with 15 bases left in between. The CDR3 DNA sequence: TGTGCCAGCAGCCAATCCCGGGCCGGGCGTCAAGAGACCCAGTACTTC. Its protein is CASSQSRAGRQETQYF.

This clonotype was seen only a few times. The chain employs TRBV6-2 or TRBV6-3 and TRBJ1-2, with 7 nucleotides matching TRBD1. This CDR3 contains 12 residues. CDR1 and CDR2 (germline): MNHEY, SVGEGT. The CDR3 sequence: CATLTGYSGYTF. CDR3 sequence (DNA): TGTGCTACGTTGACAGGGTACTCTGGCTACACCTTC.

The chain combines TRBV20-1 with TRBJ2-1; D is unclear. This CDR3 has 12 residues. Germline V gives CDR1 DFQATT, CDR2 SNEGSKA (reference sequence). The V end was cut by 5 bases, the J end by 0 bases, with 5 bases between. CDR3 nucleotides: TGCAGTGCTCCGGTCTCCTACAATGAGCAGTTCTTC. Translated: CSAPVSYNEQFF.